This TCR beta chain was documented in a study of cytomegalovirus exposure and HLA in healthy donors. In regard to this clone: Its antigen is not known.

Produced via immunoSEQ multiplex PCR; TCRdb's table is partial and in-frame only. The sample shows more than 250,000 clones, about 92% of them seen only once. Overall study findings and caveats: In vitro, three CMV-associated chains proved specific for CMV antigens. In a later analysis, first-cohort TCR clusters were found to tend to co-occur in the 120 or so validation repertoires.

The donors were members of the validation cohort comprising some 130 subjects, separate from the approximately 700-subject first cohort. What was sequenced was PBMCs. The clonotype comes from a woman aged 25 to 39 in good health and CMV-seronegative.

Written as DNA, the CDR3 is TGCGCCAGCAGCCACGGTAGGACAGGGGACTACGAGCAGTACTTC. Its protein is CASSHGRTGDYEQYF. This chain links TRBV4-3 with TRBJ2-7; TRBD1 matches 9 bases. Trimming removed 3 bases from V and 3 bases from J; junction bases left unmatched: 6. Germline CDR1 reads LGHNA; CDR2 reads YSLEER. This CDR3 is 15 amino acids long.